The 29 T cell receptor beta chains presented below share a single source sample, sequenced in a study of T cell responses to AZD1222 COVID-19 vaccine (dated by TCRdb to 2020 to 2022). Per the publication, the time point label means: baseline before first vaccination. Receptor amplification or capture employed the immunoSEQ multiplex PCR assay. The table was pulled from immuneACCESS by TCRdb, which kept in-frame rearrangements only. Such tables lose some clones; where checked, under half of the loss comes from unresolved V genes, and the rest has no known cause. The sample table holds 70,000 to 90,000 clones, of which roughly 80% were seen once. Clones ranked in the top ten supply 20% to 25% of the sample. This specimen was peripheral blood, taken on day 0 of AZD1222 vaccination. These receptors all come from an adult in good health.

The V and J genes are TRBV6-5 and TRBJ2-3; 7 bases line up with TRBD1. Germline V gives CDR1 MNHEY, CDR2 SVGAGI. The CDR3 is 13 residues long. The V and J ends lost 4 bases and 5 bases, in that order; junction bases with no gene match: 3. The CDR3 bases are TGTGCCAGCAGTTGGACAGGAAAAGATACGCAGTATTTT. It yields the protein CASSWTGKDTQYF.

This clone was seen only once. J is TRBJ1-3 and V is TRBV29-1, with a tentative D call TRBD1 (6 bases). The CDR3 totals 16 residues. V shed 6 bases and J shed 0 bases, with 18 bases lying between them. Germline V lookup: CDR1 SQVTM, CDR2 ANQGSEA. CDR3 region: CSVPRGAFGSGNTIYF. The CDR3 DNA reads as TGCAGCGTCCCACGGGGGGCCTTCGGCTCTGGAAACACCATATATTTT.

V gene TRBV5-1 combines with J gene TRBJ2-3; 13 bases align to TRBD2. This CDR3 is built from 16 residues. CDR1 is SGHRS, CDR2 YFSETQ, per germline. The junction had 0 bases not matched to a gene; V was cut back by 1 base and J by 1 base. The CDR3 bases are TGCGCCAGCAGCTTGACTAGCGGGAGGGGCACAGATACGCAGTATTTT. Translation: CASSLTSGRGTDTQYF.

This clone was recorded a few times. V is TRBV13 and J is TRBJ1-4; the D gene is possibly TRBD1 (6 bases). The germline CDR1 and CDR2 sequences are PRHDT and FYEKMQ (reference sequence). V shed 6 bases and J shed 5 bases, with 13 bases lying between them. This CDR3 contains 14 residues. Here the CDR3 reads CASSNGQNNEKLFF. The CDR3 DNA follows: TGTGCCAGCAGTAATGGACAGAACAATGAAAAACTGTTTTTT.

This clone was picked up a small number of times. Mismatch with germline at one junction end may stem from a read error. The chain uses TRBV6-1 and TRBJ2-1; tentative D call: TRBD2 (5 bases). Germline CDR1 MNHNS, CDR2 SASEGT. This CDR3 has 15 amino acids. The CDR3 is CASREPGSPYNEQFF. Here the CDR3 DNA reads TGTGCCAGCCGTGAACCGGGGAGTCCCTACAATGAGCAGTTCTTC.

This chain links TRBV6-5 with TRBJ1-5, with 7 bases matching TRBD1. Trimming removed 6 bases from V and 4 bases from J; junction bases left unmatched: 3. The CDR3 sequence is 13 residues long. Germline V gene sequence: CDR1 MNHEY, CDR2 SVGAGI. The CDR3 DNA follows: TGTGCCAGCAGAGACAGGGAAAATCAGCCCCAGCATTTT. It translates to CASRDRENQPQHF.

This chain joins TRBV3-1 (or the pseudogene TRBV3-2) and TRBJ2-3, with 8 positions matching TRBD1. V lost 2 bases to trimming and J lost 3 bases; unmatched junction nucleotides: 7. CDR3 length: 16 amino acids. Germline V gives CDR1 LGHDT, CDR2 YNNKEL (reference sequence). CDR3 residues: CASSQPQGGGTDTQYF. CDR3 DNA: TGTGCCAGCAGCCAACCACAGGGGGGTGGTACAGATACGCAGTATTTT.

Only one count was recorded for this clone. Other DNA variants within this sample encode the same CDR3. This rearrangement joins TRBV15 to TRBJ2-3, with 8 bases matching TRBD2. J gave up 0 bases and V 0 bases, and 2 bases lay outside the gene matches. The CDR3 covers 16 residues. CDR1 is LNHNV, CDR2 YYDKDF, per germline (reference sequence). CDR3 sequence (DNA): TGTGCCACCAGCAGAGAGGCTAGCGGGAGCACAGATACGCAGTATTTT. This translates into CATSREASGSTDTQYF.

The chain couples TRBV24-1 to TRBJ1-1; D not certain. Per the germline V gene, CDR1 is KGHDR and CDR2 is SFDVKD. This CDR3 contains 17 residues. The V end was cut by 4 bases, the J end by 1 base, with 18 bases between. The CDR3 loop is CATSDKKPDTENTEAFF. CDR3 DNA: TGTGCCACCAGTGACAAAAAACCTGACACAGAGAACACTGAAGCTTTCTTT.

The CDR3 region has the DNA TGTGCCAGCTCCGAAAGTTTCACCGGGGAGCTGTTTTTT. This codes for CASSESFTGELFF. The genes are TRBV18 and TRBJ2-2; D remains unclear. Germline V gives CDR1 KGHSH, CDR2 LQKENI. The CDR3 is 13 amino acids. Trimming took off 6 bases at V and 4 bases at J, with 9 bases between the two ends.

This clone appeared once. This chain uses TRBV10-3 with TRBJ1-1; maybe TRBD1 (5 bases). CDR3 length equals 16 residues. The germline gives CDR1 ENHRY, CDR2 SYGVKD. Between the trimmed V and J ends, which lost 4 bases and 4 bases, there was a span of 19 bases. The CDR3 coding sequence is TGTGCCATCAGTGGAGGTCCGGGGCCCATGGGCACTGAAGCTTTCTTT. This translates into CAISGGPGPMGTEAFF.

The rearrangement joins TRBV24-1 to TRBJ1-5; D is perhaps TRBD1 (6 bases). The V and J ends lost 4 bases and 15 bases respectively, with 15 bases between them. The CDR3 spans 12 residues. Per germline, CDR1 KGHDR and CDR2 SFDVKD. CDR3 region: CATSDPDRPLHF. CDR3 bases: TGTGCCACCAGTGACCCTGACAGGCCTCTGCATTTT.

The chain employs TRBV4-1 and TRBJ1-2; no definite D call. CDR3 length: 14 residues. Trimming took off 2 bases at V and 7 bases at J, with 14 bases between the two ends. Germline V CDR1 and CDR2: MGHRA, YSYEKL. CDR3 loop: CASSQTEPGSGYTF. Here the CDR3 DNA reads TGCGCCAGCAGCCAAACCGAGCCGGGGAGTGGCTACACCTTC.

The chain links TRBV24-1 to TRBJ2-1; TRBD1 aligns across 8 bases. After removal of 4 bases from V and 7 bases from J, the junction contained 8 bases not matched to a gene. Germline CDR1 is KGHDR and CDR2 is SFDVKD. This CDR3 region has 15 residues. As DNA, the CDR3 is TGTGCCACCAGTGACAGGGGGCGCTCCGGAAATGAGCAGTTCTTC. Its protein is CATSDRGRSGNEQFF.

This chain uses TRBV6-6 with TRBJ2-2, with 7 bases identical to TRBD2. V trimming: 5 bases; J trimming: 6 bases; junction bases outside the gene matches: 3. The CDR3 contains 13 residues. The germline gives CDR1 MNHNY, CDR2 SVGAGI (reference sequence). This CDR3 reads CASSSSGPGELFF. The CDR3 DNA reads TGTGCCAGCAGTAGTAGCGGGCCCGGGGAGCTGTTTTTT.

The rearrangement links TRBV10-3 to TRBJ2-5; D may be TRBD2 (6 bases). Trimming removed 9 bases at V and 4 bases at J, with 15 bases between. The germline V gene encodes CDR1 ENHRY and CDR2 SYGVKD. The CDR3 has 13 amino acids. The CDR3 bases are TGTGCCATTAGAGACCTAGCGAGAGAGACCCAGTACTTC. This sequence encodes CAIRDLARETQYF.

This chain joins TRBV5-1 and TRBJ2-5, with 8 bases matching TRBD1. This CDR3 region has 15 residues. After removal of 2 bases from V and 0 bases from J, the junction contained 3 bases not matched to a gene. Looked up from germline, CDR1 is SGHRS and CDR2 is YFSETQ. CDR3: CASSLGTGYQETQYF. The CDR3 DNA follows: TGCGCCAGCAGCTTAGGGACAGGTTACCAAGAGACCCAGTACTTC.

The genes are TRBV24-1 and TRBJ1-3; tentative D call: TRBD1 (6 bases). Per germline, CDR1 KGHDR and CDR2 SFDVKD. The CDR3 length is 15 residues. The germline V and J ends were trimmed by 3 bases and 4 bases, with 12 bases remaining between them. CDR3 sequence: CATSDPQGSGNTIYF. Here the CDR3 DNA reads TGTGCCACCAGTGATCCGCAGGGGAGCGGAAACACCATATATTTT.

The chain carries TRBV23-1 and TRBJ1-6; TRBD1 is a possible D gene (5 bases). TRBV23-1 is labeled an ORF, and its function is uncertain. V gave up 9 bases and J gave up 5 bases, with 14 bases separating them. This CDR3 region has 14 residues. The CDR3 protein is CARIMGRDNSPLHF. The CDR3, as DNA: TGCGCCAGAATCATGGGGCGTGATAATTCACCCCTCCACTTT.

This clone was seen once. The chain combines TRBV15 with TRBJ1-2; tentative D call: TRBD1 (6 bases). The germline gives CDR1 LNHNV, CDR2 YYDKDF (reference sequence). V was clipped by 5 bases and J by 12 bases, with 19 bases between them. CDR3 length equals 13 residues. CDR3 loop: CATSVDRNNRNTF. In DNA form, the CDR3 reads TGTGCCACCAGCGTCGACAGGAACAATCGGAACACCTTC.

This chain uses TRBV12-3 or TRBV12-4 with TRBJ2-1, with 7 nucleotides matching TRBD2. The ends lost 7 bases at V and 8 bases at J; junction bases unmatched: 5. CDR3 size: 12 residues. The CDR3: CASNGGGYEQFF. The CDR3 DNA is TGTGCCAGCAATGGGGGGGGGTATGAGCAGTTCTTC.

V usage is TRBV18 and J usage is TRBJ1-3; TRBD1 agrees at 7 bases. The CDR3 is 17 residues long. V lost 4 bases to trimming and J lost 2 bases; unmatched junction nucleotides: 11. Germline V CDR1 and CDR2: KGHSH, LQKENI. The CDR3 DNA is TGTGCCAGCTCACAACTGAAGACAGGGATCGCTGGAAACACCATATATTTT. Translation gives CASSQLKTGIAGNTIYF.

This chain connects TRBV9 to TRBJ1-4, with 7 bases aligning to TRBD1. The junction had 8 bases not matched to a gene; V was cut back by 0 bases and J by 6 bases. Per germline, CDR1 SGDLS and CDR2 YYNGEE. The CDR3 sequence is 16 residues long. CDR3 in DNA: TGTGCCAGCAGCGTAGGGGAGGGGGCACAGCATGAAAAACTGTTTTTT. This encodes CASSVGEGAQHEKLFF. The entire variable domain, with the rest obtained from reference TRBV9 and TRBJ1-4, is as follows: DSGVTQTPKHLITATGQRVTLRCSPRSGDLSVYWYQQSLDQGLQFLIQYYNGEERAKGNILERFSAQQFPDLHSELNLSSLELGDSALYFCASSVGEGAQHEKLFFGSGTQLSVL.

On this clone: The junction differs from germline at one of its ends, possibly a read error. The chain links TRBV7-7 to TRBJ2-6, with D perhaps matching TRBD1 (6 bases). This CDR3 has 16 residues. Looked up from germline, CDR1 is SSHAT and CDR2 is FNYEAQ (reference sequence). Here the CDR3 reads CASSPGVGSGANVLTF. Written as DNA, the CDR3 is TGTGCTAGCAGCCCAGGGGTCGGCTCTGGGGCCAACGTCCTGACTTTC.

The chain combines TRBV30 with TRBJ2-7, with 8 bases matching TRBD2. Germline V gene data show CDR1 as GTSNPN and CDR2 as SVGIG (reference sequence). The CDR3 runs 14 residues. V dropped 2 bases and J dropped 0; count of bases not matched to a gene: 3. The CDR3 DNA is TGTGCCTGGAGTCGGGGGGGGACCTCCTACGAGCAGTACTTC. It is translated as CAWSRGGTSYEQYF. Combining the CDR3 with reference TRBV30 and TRBJ2-7 gives the whole variable domain SQTIHQWPATLVQPVGSPLSLECTVEGTSNPNLYWYRQAAGRGLQLLFYSVGIGQISSEVPQNLSASRPQDRQFILSSKKLLLSDSGFYLCAWSRGGTSYEQYFGPGTRLTVT.

This chain links TRBV28 with TRBJ2-6; 9 bases agree with TRBD1. Unmatched junction bases numbered 6, after V lost 5 bases and J lost 1 base. This CDR3 has 17 residues. The germline CDR1 and CDR2 sequences are MDHEN and SYDVKM. CDR3 residues: CASSRDRVSSGANVLTF. In DNA form, the CDR3 reads TGTGCCAGCAGTAGGGACAGGGTCTCATCTGGGGCCAACGTCCTGACTTTC.

The V gene is TRBV5-1, the J gene TRBJ2-2; a possible D gene is TRBD2 (6 bases). The length of the CDR3 is 14 residues. From germline, CDR1 is SGHRS and CDR2 YFSETQ. V lost 0 bases and J lost 7, with 10 bases in between. CDR3 loop: CASSLVGEDGELFF. The CDR3 region has the DNA TGCGCCAGCAGCTTGGTAGGGGAGGACGGGGAGCTGTTTTTT. The complete variable domain, with remaining parts taken from reference TRBV5-1 and TRBJ2-2, reads KAGVTQTPRYLIKTRGQQVTLSCSPISGHRSVSWYQQTPGQGLQFLFEYFSETQRNKGNFPGRFSGRQFSNSRSEMNVSTLELGDSALYLCASSLVGEDGELFFGEGSRLTVL.

This clone came up a few times. The gene calls are TRBV27 and TRBJ1-6, with D unresolved. V lost 2 bases and J 12 bases, leaving 11 bases between the germline ends. Germline CDR1 is MNHEY and CDR2 is SMNVEV (reference sequence). The CDR3 is 13 residues long. The CDR3 coding sequence is TGTGCCAGCAGTTTAACCCCCGGGGTACCCCTCCACTTT. It specifies CASSLTPGVPLHF.

The CDR3 bases are TGTGCCAGCAGCCCCCGCAGGGGCTCTGGGGCCAACGTCCTGACTTTC. Its protein product is CASSPRRGSGANVLTF. The chain recombines TRBV7-9 with TRBJ2-6; D may be TRBD1 (6 bases). Germline CDR1 is SEHNR and CDR2 is FQNEAQ (reference sequence). The V end lost 5 bases, the J end lost 0 bases, and 11 bases lay between the germline ends. This CDR3 spans 16 amino acids.